This T cell receptor beta chain stems from a study of T cell changes during pregnancy in multiple sclerosis. The assay was immunoSEQ multiplex PCR, and TCRdb's table has in-frame clones only and misses some. The table has fewer than 140,000 clones, 91% seen once. The CDR3 length is 15 residues. Germline CDR1 is MNHEY and CDR2 is SMNVEV (reference sequence). V lost 3 bases to trimming and J lost 4 bases, with 12 bases between them. The V and J genes are TRBV27 and TRBJ2-2; possible D gene TRBD1, 6 bases. Specimen: peripheral blood, collected before pregnancy. The sequence derives from a female donor with multiple sclerosis, enrolled in a pregnancy study. This CDR3 reads CASSLGQGFTGELFF. The CDR3 DNA is TGTGCCAGCAGTTTGGGGCAGGGGTTCACCGGGGAGCTGTTTTTT.